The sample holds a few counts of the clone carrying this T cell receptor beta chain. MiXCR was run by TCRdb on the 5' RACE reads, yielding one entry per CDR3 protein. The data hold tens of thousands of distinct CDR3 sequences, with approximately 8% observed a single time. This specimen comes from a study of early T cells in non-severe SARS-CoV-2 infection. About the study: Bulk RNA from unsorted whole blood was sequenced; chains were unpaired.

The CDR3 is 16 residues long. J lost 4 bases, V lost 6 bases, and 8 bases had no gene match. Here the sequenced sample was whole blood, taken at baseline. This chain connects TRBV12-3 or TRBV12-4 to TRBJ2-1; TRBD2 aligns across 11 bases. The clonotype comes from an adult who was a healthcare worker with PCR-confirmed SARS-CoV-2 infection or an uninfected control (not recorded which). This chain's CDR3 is CASSHGTSGVYNEQFF. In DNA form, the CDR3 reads TGTGCCAGCAGCCATGGGACTAGCGGCGTGTACAATGAGCAGTTCTTC.